This T cell receptor (beta chain) was profiled in a study of blood T cell repertoires in COVID-19. CDR3 size: 16 residues. In germline, CDR1 is LGHDT, CDR2 YNNKEL (reference sequence). Trimming took 0 bases from V and 3 from J; bases not matched to a gene: 3. TCRdb's copy holds only in-frame clones and misses some; the assay was immunoSEQ multiplex PCR. The sample holds about 140,000 clones, roughly 80% seen once. The chain has TRBV3-1 (or the pseudogene TRBV3-2) and TRBJ2-3; the match to TRBD2 covers 10 bases. The receptor comes from a human donor in a cohort sampled during active COVID-19. The specimen sequenced was peripheral blood. CDR3 in amino acids: CASSQDLAGATDTQYF. The CDR3, as DNA: TGTGCCAGCAGCCAAGATCTAGCGGGGGCTACAGATACGCAGTATTTT.